The clone carrying this T cell receptor beta chain was observed at least ten times. What it recognizes is unknown. A Clinical Activity Score of at least 3, a NOSPECS grade of at least 4 and a duration under 3 months were recorded in the ophthalmopathy patients. On the basis of clinical symptoms, serum thyroxine and TRAb, thyroid ultrasound and orbital computed tomography, diagnoses were made. The source of the sample is a study of T cells in Graves' hyperthyroidism and ophthalmopathy. General study points: Blood also contained most expanded thyroid clonotypes above 0.001. Using 13 V-J features, a model discriminated ophthalmopathy from stable hyperthyroidism.

The germline CDR1 and CDR2 sequences are MNHEY and SVGAGI. V gave up 0 bases and J gave up 3 bases, with 9 bases separating them. The CDR3 is made up of 14 amino acids. TCR beta CDR3 sequences were amplified from RNA transcripts. Using the HTBI primer set, a first-round RT-PCR was run on the TCR CDR3. TCRdb called the multiplex PCR reads again in MiXCR, with one record for every CDR3 protein. The sample holds 390,000 or so distinct CDR3 sequences; under 15% are singletons and the top ten take about 13%. The specimen sequenced was blood. This TCR derives from a young man with Graves' ophthalmopathy. This chain joins TRBV6-5 and TRBJ2-7; D ambiguous. The CDR3 nucleotides read TGTGCCAGCAGTTACTCGAACAGACGCTACGAGCAGTACTTC. It codes for CASSYSNRRYEQYF.